This T cell receptor beta chain was documented in a study of blood T cell repertoires in COVID-19. After removal of 1 base from V and 0 bases from J, the junction contained 2 bases not matched to a gene. The CDR3 loop spans 15 amino acids. Germline V CDR1 and CDR2: LNHDA, SQIVND (reference sequence). Assay: immunoSEQ multiplex PCR; the TCRdb copy retains only in-frame clones and omits some. Counted here are around 260,000 clones, around 80% occurring once; the ten biggest clones make up 4.2%. J is TRBJ1-2 and V is TRBV19; 7 nucleotides line up with TRBD1. The receptor comes from a man aged 55-75 years with acute or convalescent COVID-19. The sample taken for sequencing was peripheral blood. The CDR3 DNA reads TGTGCCAGTAGTATAGGAGGGACAGCTAACTATGGCTACACCTTC. This gives the protein CASSIGGTANYGYTF.